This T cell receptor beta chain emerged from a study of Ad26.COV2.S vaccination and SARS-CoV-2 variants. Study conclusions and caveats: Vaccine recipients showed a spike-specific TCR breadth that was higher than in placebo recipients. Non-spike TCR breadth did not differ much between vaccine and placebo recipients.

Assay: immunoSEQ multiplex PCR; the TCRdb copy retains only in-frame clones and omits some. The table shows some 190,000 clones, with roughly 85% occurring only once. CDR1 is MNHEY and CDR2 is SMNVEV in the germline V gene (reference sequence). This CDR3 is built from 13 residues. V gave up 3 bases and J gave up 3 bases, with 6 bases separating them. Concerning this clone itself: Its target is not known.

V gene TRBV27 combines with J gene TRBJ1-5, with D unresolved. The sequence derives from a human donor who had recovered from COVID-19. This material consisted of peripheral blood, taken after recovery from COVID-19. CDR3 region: CASSFTNNQPQHF. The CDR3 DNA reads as TGTGCCAGCAGTTTCACCAACAATCAGCCCCAGCATTTT.